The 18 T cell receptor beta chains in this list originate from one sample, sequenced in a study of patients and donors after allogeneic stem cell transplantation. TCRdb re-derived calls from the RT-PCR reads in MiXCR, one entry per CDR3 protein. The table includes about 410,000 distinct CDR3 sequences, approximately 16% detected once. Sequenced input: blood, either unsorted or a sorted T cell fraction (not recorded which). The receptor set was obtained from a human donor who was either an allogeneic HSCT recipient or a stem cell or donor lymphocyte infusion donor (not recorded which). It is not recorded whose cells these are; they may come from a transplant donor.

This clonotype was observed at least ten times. The CDR3 reads CASSSPGTSVLNEQFF. The CDR3 region has the DNA TGTGCCAGCAGCTCACCCGGGACTAGCGTTTTAAATGAGCAGTTCTTC. The chain joins TRBV7-9 to TRBJ2-1; 10 bases agree with TRBD2. Germline V CDR1 and CDR2: SEHNR, FQNEAQ (reference sequence). The CDR3 length is 16 residues. V dropped 4 bases and J dropped 7; count of bases not matched to a gene: 10.

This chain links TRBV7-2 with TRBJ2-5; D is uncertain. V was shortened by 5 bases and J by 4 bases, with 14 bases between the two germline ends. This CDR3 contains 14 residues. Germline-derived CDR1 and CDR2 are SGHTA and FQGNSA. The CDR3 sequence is CASSPRTQTETQYF. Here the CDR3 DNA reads TGTGCCAGCAGCCCCCGGACCCAGACAGAGACCCAGTACTTC. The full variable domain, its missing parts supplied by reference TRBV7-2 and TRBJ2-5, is GAGVSQSPSNKVTEKGKDVELRCDPISGHTALYWYRQSLGQGLEFLIYFQGNSAPDKSGLPSDRFSAERTGGSVSTLTIQRTQQEDSAVYLCASSPRTQTETQYFGPGTRLLVL.

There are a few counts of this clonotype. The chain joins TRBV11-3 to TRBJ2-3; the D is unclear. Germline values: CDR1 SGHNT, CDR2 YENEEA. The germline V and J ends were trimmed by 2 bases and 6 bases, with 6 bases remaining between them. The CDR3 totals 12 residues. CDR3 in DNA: TGTGCCAGCAGCTTACGGGTGGATACGCAGTATTTT. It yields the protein CASSLRVDTQYF.

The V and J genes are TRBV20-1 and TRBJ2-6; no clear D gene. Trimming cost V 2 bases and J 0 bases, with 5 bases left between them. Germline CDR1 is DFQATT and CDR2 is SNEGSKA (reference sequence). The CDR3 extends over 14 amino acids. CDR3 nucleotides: TGCAGTGCTAGAAAGCTCTCTGGGGCCAACGTCCTGACTTTC. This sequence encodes CSARKLSGANVLTF.

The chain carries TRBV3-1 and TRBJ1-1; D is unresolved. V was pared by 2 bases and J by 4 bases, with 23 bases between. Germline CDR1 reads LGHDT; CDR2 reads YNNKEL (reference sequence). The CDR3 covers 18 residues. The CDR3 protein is CASSQKGGPLGRATEAFF. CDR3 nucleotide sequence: TGTGCCAGCAGCCAAAAAGGTGGGCCGCTCGGTCGGGCCACTGAAGCTTTCTTT.

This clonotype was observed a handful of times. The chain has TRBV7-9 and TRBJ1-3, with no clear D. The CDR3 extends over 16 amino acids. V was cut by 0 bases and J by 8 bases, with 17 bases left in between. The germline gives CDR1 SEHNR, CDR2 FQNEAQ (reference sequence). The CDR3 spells CASSLAGGTVEYTIYF. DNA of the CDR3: TGTGCCAGCAGCTTAGCGGGAGGAACGGTGGAATACACCATATATTTT.

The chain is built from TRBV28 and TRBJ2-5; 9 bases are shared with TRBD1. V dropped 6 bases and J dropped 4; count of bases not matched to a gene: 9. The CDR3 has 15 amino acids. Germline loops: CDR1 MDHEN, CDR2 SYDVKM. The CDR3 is CASRRGQGSGETQYF. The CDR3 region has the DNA TGTGCCAGCAGGCGAGGACAGGGGTCGGGAGAGACCCAGTACTTC.

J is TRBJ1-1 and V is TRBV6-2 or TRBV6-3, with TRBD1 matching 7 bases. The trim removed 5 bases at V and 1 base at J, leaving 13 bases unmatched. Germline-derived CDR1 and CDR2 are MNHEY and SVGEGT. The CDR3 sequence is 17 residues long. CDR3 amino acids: CASSLFPQGRENTEAFF. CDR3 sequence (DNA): TGTGCCAGCAGTCTCTTCCCACAGGGGCGCGAGAACACTGAAGCTTTCTTT.

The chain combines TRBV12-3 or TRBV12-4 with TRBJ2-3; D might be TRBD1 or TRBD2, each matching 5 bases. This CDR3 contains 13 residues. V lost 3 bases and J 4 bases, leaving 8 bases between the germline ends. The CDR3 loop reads CASSFRGADTQYF. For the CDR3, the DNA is TGTGCCAGCAGTTTTAGGGGAGCAGATACGCAGTATTTT.

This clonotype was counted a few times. The CDR3 region has the DNA TGTGCCAGCAGCCCGCCGACCAAATCCTATGAGCAGTTCTTC. This codes for CASSPPTKSYEQFF. The chain couples TRBV3-1 to TRBJ2-1; D unresolved. V dropped 4 bases and J dropped 8 bases, with 15 bases sitting between them. Per germline, CDR1 LGHDT and CDR2 YNNKEL (reference sequence). CDR3 length: 14 amino acids.

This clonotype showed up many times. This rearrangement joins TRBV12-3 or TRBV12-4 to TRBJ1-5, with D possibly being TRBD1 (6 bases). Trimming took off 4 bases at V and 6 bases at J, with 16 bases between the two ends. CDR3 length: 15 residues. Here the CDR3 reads CASSSLTEGGQPQHF. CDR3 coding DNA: TGTGCCAGCAGTTCCTTGACAGAAGGGGGTCAGCCCCAGCATTTT.

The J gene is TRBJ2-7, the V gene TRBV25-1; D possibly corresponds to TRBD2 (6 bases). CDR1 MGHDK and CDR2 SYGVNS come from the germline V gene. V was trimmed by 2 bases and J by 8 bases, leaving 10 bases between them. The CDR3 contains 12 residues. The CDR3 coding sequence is TGTGCCAGCAGTGAAGGGGGGATACAGCAGTACTTC. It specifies CASSEGGIQQYF.

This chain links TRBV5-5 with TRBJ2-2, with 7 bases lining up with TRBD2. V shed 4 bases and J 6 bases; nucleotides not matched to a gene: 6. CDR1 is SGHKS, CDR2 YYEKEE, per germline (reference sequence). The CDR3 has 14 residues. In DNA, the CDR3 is TGTGCCAGCAGCCCCCGGACTAGTCCCGGGGAGCTGTTTTTT. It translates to CASSPRTSPGELFF.

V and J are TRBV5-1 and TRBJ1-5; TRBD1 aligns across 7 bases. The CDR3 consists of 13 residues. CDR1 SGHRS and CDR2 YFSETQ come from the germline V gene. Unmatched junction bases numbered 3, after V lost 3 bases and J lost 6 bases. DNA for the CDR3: TGCGCCAGCAGCTCGACAGGGAGTCAGCCCCAGCATTTT. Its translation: CASSSTGSQPQHF.

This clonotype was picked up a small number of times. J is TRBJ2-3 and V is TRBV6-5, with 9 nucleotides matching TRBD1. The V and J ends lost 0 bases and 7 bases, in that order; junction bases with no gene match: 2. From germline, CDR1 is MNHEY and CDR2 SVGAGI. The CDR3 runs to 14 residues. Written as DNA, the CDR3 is TGTGCCAGCAGTTACTCGACAGGGGGGAATACGCAGTATTTT. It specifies CASSYSTGGNTQYF.

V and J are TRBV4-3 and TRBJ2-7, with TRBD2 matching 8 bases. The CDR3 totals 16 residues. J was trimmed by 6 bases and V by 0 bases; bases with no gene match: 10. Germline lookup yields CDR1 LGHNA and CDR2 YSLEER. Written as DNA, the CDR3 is TGCGCCAGCAGCCAAGACGGTCCGGGACTAGTATCCGAGCAGTACTTC. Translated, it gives CASSQDGPGLVSEQYF.

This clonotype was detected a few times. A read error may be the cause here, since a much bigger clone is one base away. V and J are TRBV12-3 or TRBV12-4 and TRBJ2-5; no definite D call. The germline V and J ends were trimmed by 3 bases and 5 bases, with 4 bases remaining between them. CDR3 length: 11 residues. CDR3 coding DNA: TGTGCCAGCAGTTTCATGGAGACCCAGTACTTC. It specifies CASSFMETQYF.

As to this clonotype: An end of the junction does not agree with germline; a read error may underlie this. The CDR3 DNA reads TGTGCCATCAGTGGACTATCCAGCTCCTACGAGCAGTACTTC. Amino acid sequence: CAISGLSSSYEQYF. V usage is TRBV2 and J usage is TRBJ2-7, with D possibly TRBD2 on 6 matching bases. Germline V gives CDR1 SNHLY, CDR2 FYNNEI. CDR3 length: 14 amino acids.